This T cell receptor beta chain was found in a study of a mutant IDH1 vaccine in newly diagnosed glioma. Time point: week 23, last vaccination. A single vaccine dose contained 300 ug of mutant IDH1 20-mer peptide, and topical imiquimod was used with it. Notes on this clone: What it binds is not known.

Sequencing used immunoSEQ multiplex PCR; TCRdb keeps in-frame clones, though not all of them. The sample records tens of thousands of clones, over 75% being singletons. Overall study results and limits: Pseudoprogression looked unconnected to shifts in top peripheral T cell clonotypes.

The sample consisted of PBMCs, taken from a glioma patient whose treatment included an IDH1 peptide vaccine. The TCR comes from a man aged 18 to 35 with glioma.

CDR3 in DNA: TGTGCCAGCAGCTCAGGGACTGGCGGAAATGAGCAGTTCTTC. Translation: CASSSGTGGNEQFF. The V gene is TRBV7-9, the J gene TRBJ2-1; D might be TRBD2 (6 bases). Germline values: CDR1 SEHNR, CDR2 FQNEAQ (reference sequence). Trimming left V 4 bases short and J 7 bases short, with 14 bases between. This CDR3 contains 14 residues. Based on the CDR3 plus reference TRBV7-9 and TRBJ2-1, the full variable domain is DTGVSQNPRHKITKRGQNVTFRCDPISEHNRLYWYRQTLGQGPEFLTYFQNEAQLEKSRLLSDRFSAERPKGSFSTLEIQRTEQGDSAMYLCASSSGTGGNEQFFGPGTRLTVL.